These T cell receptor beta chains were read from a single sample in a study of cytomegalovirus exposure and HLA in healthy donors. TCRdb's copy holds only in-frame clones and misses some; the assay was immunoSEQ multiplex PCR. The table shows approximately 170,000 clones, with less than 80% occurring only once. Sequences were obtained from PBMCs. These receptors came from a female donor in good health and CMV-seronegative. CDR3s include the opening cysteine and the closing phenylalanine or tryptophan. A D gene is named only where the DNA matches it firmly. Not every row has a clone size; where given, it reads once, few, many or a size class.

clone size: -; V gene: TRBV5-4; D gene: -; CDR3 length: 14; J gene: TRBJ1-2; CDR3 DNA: TGTGCCAGCAGCGCTGGACAGTCCCTCTATGGCTACACCTTC; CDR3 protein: CASSAGQSLYGYTF
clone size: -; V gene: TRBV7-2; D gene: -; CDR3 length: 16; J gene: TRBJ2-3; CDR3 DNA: TGTGCCAGCAGCTTAATGGGGGGGGCCCGCGGAGATACGCAGTATTTT; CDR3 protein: CASSLMGGARGDTQYF
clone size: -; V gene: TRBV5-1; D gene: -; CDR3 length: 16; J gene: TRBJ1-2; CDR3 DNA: TGCGCCAGCAGCTTGGCCCCAGGACTCTCTCAAGAGGGCTACACCTTC; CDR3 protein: CASSLAPGLSQEGYTF
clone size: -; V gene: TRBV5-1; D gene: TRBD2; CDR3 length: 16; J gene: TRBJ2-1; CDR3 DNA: TGCGCCAGCAGCTTGGGAGGGGGTAGCGGGATAGCTGAGCAGTTCTTC; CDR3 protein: CASSLGGGSGIAEQFF
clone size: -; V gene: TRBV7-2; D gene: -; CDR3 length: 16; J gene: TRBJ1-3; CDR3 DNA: TGTGCCAGCAGCTGGGGCAGAGAAGCCTCTGGAAACACCATATATTTT; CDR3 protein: CASSWGREASGNTIYF
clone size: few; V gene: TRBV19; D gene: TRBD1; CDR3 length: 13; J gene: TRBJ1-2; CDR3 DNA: TGTGCCAGTAGACCCCTCAACAGGGGCGGCTACACCTTC; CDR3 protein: CASRPLNRGGYTF
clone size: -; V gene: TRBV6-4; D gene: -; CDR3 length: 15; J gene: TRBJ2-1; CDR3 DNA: TGTGCCAGCAGTGACAGCCACGGAGGAGCTTCTGAGCAGTTCTTC; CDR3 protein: CASSDSHGGASEQFF
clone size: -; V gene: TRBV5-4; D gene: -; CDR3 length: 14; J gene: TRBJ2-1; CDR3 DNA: TGTGCCTTCAGGGTTTTCTTGGACTACAATGAGCAGTTCTTC; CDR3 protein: CAFRVFLDYNEQFF
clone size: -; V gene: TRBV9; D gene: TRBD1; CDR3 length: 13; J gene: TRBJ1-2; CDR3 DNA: TGTGCCAGCAGCGGGCTGACAGGGTATGGCTACACCTTC; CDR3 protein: CASSGLTGYGYTF
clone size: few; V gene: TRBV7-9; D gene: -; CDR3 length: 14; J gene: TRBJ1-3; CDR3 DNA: TGTGCCAGCAGCTTAGCACCCACAAGAAACACCATATATTTT; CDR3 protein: CASSLAPTRNTIYF
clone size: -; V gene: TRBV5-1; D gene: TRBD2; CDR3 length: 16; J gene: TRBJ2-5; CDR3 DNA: TGCGCCAGCAGCTTGTTCTCGCGGGGGGGCCGGGAGACCCAGTACTTC; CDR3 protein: CASSLFSRGGRETQYF
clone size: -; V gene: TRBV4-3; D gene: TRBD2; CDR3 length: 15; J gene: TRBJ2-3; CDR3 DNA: TGCGCCAGCAGCGTACTAGCGTCTAGCACAGATACGCAGTATTTT; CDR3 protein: CASSVLASSTDTQYF
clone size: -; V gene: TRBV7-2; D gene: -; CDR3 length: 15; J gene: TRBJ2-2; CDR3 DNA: TGTGCCAGCAGCTCCGGGACACTCAACACCGGGGAGCTGTTTTTT; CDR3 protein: CASSSGTLNTGELFF
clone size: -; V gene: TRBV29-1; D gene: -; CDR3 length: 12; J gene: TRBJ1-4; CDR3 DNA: TGCAGCGTTGAAGACAGTAATGAAAAACTGTTTTTT; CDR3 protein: CSVEDSNEKLFF
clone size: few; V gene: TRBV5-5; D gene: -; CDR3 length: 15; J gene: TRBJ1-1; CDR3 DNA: TGTGCCAGCAGCTTGGTAGCTGGCATGAACACTGAAGCTTTCTTT; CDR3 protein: CASSLVAGMNTEAFF
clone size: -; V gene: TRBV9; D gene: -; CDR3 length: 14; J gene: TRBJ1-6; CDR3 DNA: TGTGCCAGCAGCGTAGGCCAGGGGTGGTCACCCCTCCACTTT; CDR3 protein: CASSVGQGWSPLHF
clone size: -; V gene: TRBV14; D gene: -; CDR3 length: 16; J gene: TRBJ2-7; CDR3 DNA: TGTGCCAGCAGCCAAGGTGTAGCCCTTCTTTATGGGGAGCAGTACTTC; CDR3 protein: CASSQGVALLYGEQYF
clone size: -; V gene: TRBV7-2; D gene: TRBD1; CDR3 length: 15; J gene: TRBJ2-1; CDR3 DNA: TGTGCCAGCAGCCCAGACAGGGGGCGACGCAATGAGCAGTTCTTC; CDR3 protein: CASSPDRGRRNEQFF
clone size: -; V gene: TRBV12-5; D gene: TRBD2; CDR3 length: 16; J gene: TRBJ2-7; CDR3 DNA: TGTGCTAGTGGTTTGGTACCTAGCGGGGGTGCCTACGAGCAGTACTTC; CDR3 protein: CASGLVPSGGAYEQYF
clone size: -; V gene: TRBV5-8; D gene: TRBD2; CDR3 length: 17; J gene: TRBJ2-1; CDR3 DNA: TGTGCCAGCAGCCAAATTACTAGCGGGGGAGTTTACAATGAGCAGTTCTTC; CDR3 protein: CASSQITSGGVYNEQFF
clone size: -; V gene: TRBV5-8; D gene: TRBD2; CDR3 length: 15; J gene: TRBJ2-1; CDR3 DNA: TGTGCCAGCAGCTTGGGCGGGAGGGCCGTGAATGAGCAGTTCTTC; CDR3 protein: CASSLGGRAVNEQFF
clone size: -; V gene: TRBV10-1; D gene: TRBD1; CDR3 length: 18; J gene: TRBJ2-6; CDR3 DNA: TGCGCCAGCAGGGATAGAGGGACAGACCTCCCTGGGGCCAACGGCCTGACTTTC; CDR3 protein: CASRDRGTDLPGANGLTF
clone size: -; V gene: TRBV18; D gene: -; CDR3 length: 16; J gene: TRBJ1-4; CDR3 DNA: TGTGCCAGCTCACCAAATTCCGACAGTAGTAATGAAAAACTGTTTTTT; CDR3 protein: CASSPNSDSSNEKLFF
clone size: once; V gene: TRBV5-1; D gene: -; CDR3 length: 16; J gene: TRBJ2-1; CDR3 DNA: TGCGCCAGCAGCCCACAGCCATATAGCGGAAACAATGAGCAGTTCTTC; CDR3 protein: CASSPQPYSGNNEQFF
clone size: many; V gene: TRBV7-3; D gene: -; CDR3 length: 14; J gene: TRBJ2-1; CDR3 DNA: TGTGCCAGCAGCCCTGGGGGAGGTTACAATGAGCAGTTCTTC; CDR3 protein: CASSPGGGYNEQFF
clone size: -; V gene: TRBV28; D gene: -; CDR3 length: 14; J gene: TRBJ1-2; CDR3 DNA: TGTGCCAGCAGTCAAAGGAGGGGCAGGTATGGCTACACCTTC; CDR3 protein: CASSQRRGRYGYTF
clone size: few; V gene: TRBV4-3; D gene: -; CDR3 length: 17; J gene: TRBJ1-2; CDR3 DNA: TGCGCCAGCAGCCAAGATCTGGGAACAGGATTGAACTATGGCTACACCTTC; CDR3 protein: CASSQDLGTGLNYGYTF
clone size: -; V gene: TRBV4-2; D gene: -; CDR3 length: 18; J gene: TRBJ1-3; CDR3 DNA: TGTGCCAGCAGCCAAGAGTTAGCTGCCCCTTTCTCTGGAAACACCATATATTTT; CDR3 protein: CASSQELAAPFSGNTIYF
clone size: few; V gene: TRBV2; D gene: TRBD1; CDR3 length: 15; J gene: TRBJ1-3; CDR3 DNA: TGTGCCAGCAGTGAGCAGGGGGCGACGGGGGACACCATATATTTT; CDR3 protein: CASSEQGATGDTIYF
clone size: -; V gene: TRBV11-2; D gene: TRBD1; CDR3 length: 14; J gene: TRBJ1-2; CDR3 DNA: TGTGCCAGCAGCTCCCGGGACAGGTTATATGGCTACACCTTC; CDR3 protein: CASSSRDRLYGYTF
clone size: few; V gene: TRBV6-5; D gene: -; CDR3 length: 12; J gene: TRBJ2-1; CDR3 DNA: TGTGCCAGCAGTTCCCTCCACGGTGAGCAGTTCTTC; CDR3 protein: CASSSLHGEQFF
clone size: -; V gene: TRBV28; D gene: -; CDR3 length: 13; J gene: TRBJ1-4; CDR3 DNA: TGTGCCAGCAGGCTACACAGGATTGCGAAACTGTTTTTT; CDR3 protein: CASRLHRIAKLFF
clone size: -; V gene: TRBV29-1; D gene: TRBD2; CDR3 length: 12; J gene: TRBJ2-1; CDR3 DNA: TGCAGCATAGGACTAGCGGGAAATGAGCAGTTCTTC; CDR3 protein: CSIGLAGNEQFF
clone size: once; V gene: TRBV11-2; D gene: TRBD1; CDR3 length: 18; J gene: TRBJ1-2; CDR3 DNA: TGTGCCAGCAGCCCCCTTTTACTGGGACAGGAAGGAAACTATGGCTACACCTTC; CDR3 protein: CASSPLLLGQEGNYGYTF
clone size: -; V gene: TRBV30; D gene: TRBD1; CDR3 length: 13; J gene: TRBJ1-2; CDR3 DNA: TGTGCCTGGGGGACAGGGGGGTACTATGGCTACACCTTC; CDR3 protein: CAWGTGGYYGYTF
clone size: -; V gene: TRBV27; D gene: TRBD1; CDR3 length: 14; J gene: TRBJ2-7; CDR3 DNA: TGTGCCAGCAGCTACCGGGACAGGCCCTACGAGCAGTACTTC; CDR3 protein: CASSYRDRPYEQYF
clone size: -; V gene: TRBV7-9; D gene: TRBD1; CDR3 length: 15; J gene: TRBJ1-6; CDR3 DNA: TGTGCCAGCAGCTTGGACAGGGGTAATAATTCACCCCTCCACTTT; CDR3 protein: CASSLDRGNNSPLHF
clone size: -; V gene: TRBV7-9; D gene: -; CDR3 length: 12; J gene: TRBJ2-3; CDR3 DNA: TGTGCCAGCAGTCCGTCAAACGGGGCGCAGTATTTT; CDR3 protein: CASSPSNGAQYF
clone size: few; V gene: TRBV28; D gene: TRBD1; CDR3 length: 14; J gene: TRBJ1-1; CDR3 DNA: TGTGCCAGCTTAACGGGACAGATGAACACTGAAGCTTTCTTT; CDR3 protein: CASLTGQMNTEAFF
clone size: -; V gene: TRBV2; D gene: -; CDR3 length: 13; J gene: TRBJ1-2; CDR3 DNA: TGTGCCAGCATTCCGACACACAACTATGGCTACACCTTC; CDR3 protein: CASIPTHNYGYTF
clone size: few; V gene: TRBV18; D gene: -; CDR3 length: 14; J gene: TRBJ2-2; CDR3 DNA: TGTGCCAGCGCCACCTCGAGAGCCTCCGGGGAGCTGTTTTTT; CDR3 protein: CASATSRASGELFF
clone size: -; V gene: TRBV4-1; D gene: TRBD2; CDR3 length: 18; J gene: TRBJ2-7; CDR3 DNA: TGCGCCAGCAGCCAAGGAACTCCCCTGGCGGGGGGCACCTACGAGCAGTACTTC; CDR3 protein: CASSQGTPLAGGTYEQYF
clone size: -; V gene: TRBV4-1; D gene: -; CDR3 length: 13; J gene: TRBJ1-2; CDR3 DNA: TGCGCCAGCAGCCAAGATGGAAGGGGCGGCTACACCTTC; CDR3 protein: CASSQDGRGGYTF
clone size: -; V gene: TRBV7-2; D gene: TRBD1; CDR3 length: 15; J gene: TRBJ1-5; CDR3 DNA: TGTGCCAGCAGGCGACAGGGGATGAGCAATCAGCCCCAGCATTTT; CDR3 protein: CASRRQGMSNQPQHF
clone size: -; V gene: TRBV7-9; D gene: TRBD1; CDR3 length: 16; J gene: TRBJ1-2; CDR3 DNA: TGTGCCAGCAGCCGGGACAGGGTTGGGATCCCCTATGGCTACACCTTC; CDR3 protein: CASSRDRVGIPYGYTF
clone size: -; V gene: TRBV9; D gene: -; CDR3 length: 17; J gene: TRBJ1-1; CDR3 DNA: TGTGCCAGCAGCGTATGGACCGGCAATCCCGGGGACACTGAAGCTTTCTTT; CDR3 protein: CASSVWTGNPGDTEAFF
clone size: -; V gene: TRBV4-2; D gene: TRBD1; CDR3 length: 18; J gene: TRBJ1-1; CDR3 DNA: TGTGCCAGCAGCCAAGATGGAGGTAGGGGGCGCTCCAACACTGAAGCTTTCTTT; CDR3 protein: CASSQDGGRGRSNTEAFF
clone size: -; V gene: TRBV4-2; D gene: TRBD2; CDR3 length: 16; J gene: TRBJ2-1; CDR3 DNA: TGTGCCAGCAGCCAAGACTTCGCGGGGGGCTCCCTTGAGCAGTTCTTC; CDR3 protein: CASSQDFAGGSLEQFF